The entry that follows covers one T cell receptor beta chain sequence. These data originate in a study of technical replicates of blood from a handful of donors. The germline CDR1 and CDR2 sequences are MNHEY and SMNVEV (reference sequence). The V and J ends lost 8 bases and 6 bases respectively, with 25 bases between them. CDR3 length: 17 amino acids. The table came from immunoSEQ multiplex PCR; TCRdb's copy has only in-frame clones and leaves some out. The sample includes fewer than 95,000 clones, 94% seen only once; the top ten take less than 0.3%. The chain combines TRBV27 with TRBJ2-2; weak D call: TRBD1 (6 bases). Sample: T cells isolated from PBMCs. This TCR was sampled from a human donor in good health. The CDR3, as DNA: TGTGCCAGCCGACCGATGACAGGCCGGTGGCTCGCCGGGGAGCTGTTTTTT. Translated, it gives CASRPMTGRWLAGELFF.